This TCR beta chain comes out of a study of T cell responses to AZD1222 COVID-19 vaccine. Study observations and caveats: Targets within unmutated variant regions were reportedly found for nearly half of spike-specific TCRs. Seropositive status at baseline applied to only a handful of AZD1222 recipients.

Details on this clone: Its antigen is not identified.

Only in-frame clones appear in the TCRdb table, and some are missing; sequencing was by immunoSEQ multiplex PCR. Seen here are about 140,000 clones, roughly 88% observed once, and the top ten hold 8%. The ends were cut back, 0 bases at V and 1 base at J, with 4 bases in the middle. CDR1 is SGHRS, CDR2 YFSETQ, per germline. The CDR3 is 14 amino acids. The sample in question was peripheral blood, obtained on day 0 of AZD1222 vaccination. The TCR originated in an adult in good health. The gene calls are TRBV5-1 and TRBJ2-2; no clear D. The CDR3 bases are TGCGCCAGCAGCTTGGCTGTGAACACCGGGGAGCTGTTTTTT. It yields the protein CASSLAVNTGELFF. Looking up the rest from reference TRBV5-1 and TRBJ2-2 gives the full variable domain: KAGVTQTPRYLIKTRGQQVTLSCSPISGHRSVSWYQQTPGQGLQFLFEYFSETQRNKGNFPGRFSGRQFSNSRSEMNVSTLELGDSALYLCASSLAVNTGELFFGEGSRLTVL.